This T cell receptor beta chain is from a study of regulatory T cells in long-lasting Graves disease. Sample time point: newly diagnosed GD, antithyroid drugs for less than 3 months. The TCR library was made from RNA that had been extracted from PBMCs in TRIzol. Germline V gene data show CDR1 as DFQATT and CDR2 as SNEGSKA (reference sequence). The CDR3 has 12 residues. Between the trimmed V and J ends, which lost 6 bases and 3 bases, there was a span of 11 bases. This clonotype was recorded a few times. Library construction for TCR beta used iRepertoire HTBI primers and Arm-PCR of CDR3 regions. TCRdb called the multiplex PCR reads again in MiXCR, with one record for every CDR3 protein. The sample includes about 440,000 distinct CDR3 sequences, approximately 16% of them seen just once. These data were also reused for a study on T cells in Graves' hyperthyroidism and ophthalmopathy.

The chain is built from TRBV20-1 and TRBJ1-2; possible D gene TRBD1, 5 bases. The sequence was obtained from a woman aged 25 to 39 with Graves disease. Sample: peripheral blood mononuclear cells (PBMCs), taken at new diagnosis, from a patient treated with antithyroid drugs. This chain's CDR3 is CSATTEYYGYTF. CDR3 sequence (DNA): TGCAGTGCCACGACAGAGTACTATGGCTACACCTTC.